These 2 T cell receptor beta chains originate from one sample sequenced in a study of blood T cell repertoires in COVID-19 (dated by TCRdb to 2020 to 2022). Library prep was done by the immunoSEQ multiplex PCR assay. TCRdb took this table from immuneACCESS and kept in-frame rearrangements with V and J called. Such tables lack part of the clones; where checked against another copy, unresolved V genes explain under half of the gap, and the rest is unexplained. The sample records 170,000 or so clones, 75% to 80% of which are singletons. The biggest ten clones account for about 26% of the sample. Input material: peripheral blood. The receptors originated from a woman in her seventies with acute or convalescent COVID-19.

The chain employs TRBV2 and TRBJ2-3; TRBD2 agrees at 10 bases. Looked up from germline, CDR1 is SNHLY and CDR2 is FYNNEI. J lost 0 bases, V lost 3 bases, and 0 bases had no gene match. The CDR3 is 15 residues long. CDR3: CASSEGLASTDTQYF. CDR3 bases: TGTGCCAGCAGTGAGGGACTAGCGAGCACAGATACGCAGTATTTT.

The chain carries TRBV7-2 and TRBJ2-5, with a weak D call TRBD2 (8 bases). There are 17 residues in the CDR3. V was trimmed by 0 bases and J by 4 bases, leaving 18 bases between them. Germline V lookup: CDR1 SGHTA, CDR2 FQGNSA. As DNA, the CDR3 is TGTGCCAGCAGCTTAGCTCCGGGAGGGGGCTTAGGAGAGACCCAGTACTTC. It encodes CASSLAPGGGLGETQYF.